This T cell receptor (beta chain) is from a study of blood T cell repertoires in COVID-19. Libraries were prepared by immunoSEQ multiplex PCR; TCRdb keeps only in-frame clonotypes and omits some of them. Among about 260,000 clones listed, more than 80% were seen once. Source material: PBMCs or T cells enriched from blood (not recorded which). The receptor was isolated from a man aged 50 to 60 who had been exposed to COVID-19.

CDR3 DNA: TGTGCCAGCAGCTCCCTCGGGGGGTTTGGCACCGGGGAGCTGTTTTTT. Translating it yields CASSSLGGFGTGELFF. The V call is TRBV7-3, the J call TRBJ2-2; 7 bases match TRBD2. The germline gives CDR1 SGHTA, CDR2 FQGTGA. V was pared by 4 bases and J by 4 bases, with 9 bases of the junction left unmatched. The CDR3 is made up of 16 amino acids. Looking up the rest from reference TRBV7-3 and TRBJ2-2 gives the full variable domain: GAGVSQTPSNKVTEKGKYVELRCDPISGHTALYWYRQSLGQGPEFLIYFQGTGAADDSGLPNDRFFAVRPEGSVSTLKIQRTERGDSAVYLCASSSLGGFGTGELFFGEGSRLTVL.